The 9 T cell receptor beta chains presented below share a single source sample, sequenced in a study of regulatory T cells in long-lasting Graves disease. Arm-PCR of CDR3 regions and iRepertoire HTBI primers were the basis on which TCR beta libraries were built. Via MiXCR, TCRdb re-called the multiplex PCR reads, giving one row per CDR3 protein. The table shows 300,000 to 400,000 distinct CDR3 sequences, with over 15% occurring only once. This sample's time point: newly diagnosed GD, antithyroid drugs for less than 3 months. The TCR library was made from RNA that had been extracted from PBMCs in TRIzol. The same specimen was also included in a second study, on T cells in Graves' hyperthyroidism and ophthalmopathy.

The sample in question was peripheral blood mononuclear cells (PBMCs), obtained at new diagnosis, from a patient treated with antithyroid drugs. The source of these receptors is a man aged 40-55 years with Graves disease.

This clonotype appeared many times. The chain couples TRBV5-1 to TRBJ2-1, with unresolved D. The germline V gene has CDR1 SGHRS and CDR2 YFSETQ. The CDR3 is made up of 13 amino acids. Trimming shortened V by 4 bases and J by 5 bases, and 10 bases separated the two germline ends. The CDR3 loop is CASSLRGDNEQFF. CDR3 bases: TGCGCCAGCAGCCTCAGAGGTGACAATGAGCAGTTCTTC.

This clonotype was recorded at least ten times. The chain couples TRBV6-1 to TRBJ1-1, with TRBD1 matching 7 bases. The CDR3 is 12 residues long. Germline values: CDR1 MNHNS, CDR2 SASEGT. J gave up 4 bases and V 11 bases, and 7 bases lay outside the gene matches. The CDR3 here is CALGQAGTEAFF. The CDR3 nucleotides are TGTGCCCTAGGACAGGCCGGCACTGAAGCTTTCTTT.

This clonotype was detected a few times. The rearrangement uses TRBV30 and TRBJ1-2, with D perhaps matching TRBD1 (6 bases). V was cut by 2 bases and J by 7 bases, with 14 bases left in between. The CDR3 loop spans 13 amino acids. CDR1 and CDR2 from the germline V gene are GTSNPN and SVGIG (reference sequence). The CDR3 is CAWSPLGGSGYTF. The CDR3 DNA is TGTGCCTGGAGTCCACTAGGGGGGAGTGGCTACACCTTC. Looking up the rest from reference TRBV30 and TRBJ1-2 gives the full variable domain: SQTIHQWPATLVQPVGSPLSLECTVEGTSNPNLYWYRQAAGRGLQLLFYSVGIGQISSEVPQNLSASRPQDRQFILSSKKLLLSDSGFYLCAWSPLGGSGYTFGSGTRLTVV.

V gene TRBV20-1 combines with J gene TRBJ1-1; D might be TRBD1 (5 bases). V was cut by 4 bases and J by 10 bases, with 10 bases left in between. Germline CDR1 is DFQATT and CDR2 is SNEGSKA (reference sequence). This CDR3 comprises 10 residues. The CDR3 here is CSANRYLAFF. The DNA of the CDR3 is TGCAGTGCTAACAGGTATCTAGCTTTCTTT.

This clonotype was observed at least ten times. This CDR3 reads CASSRAGGDYNEQFF. The CDR3 coding sequence is TGTGCCAGCAGCCGTGCAGGGGGCGACTACAATGAGCAGTTCTTC. J is TRBJ2-1 and V is TRBV11-2; 8 nucleotides line up with TRBD1. Per the germline V gene, CDR1 is SGHAT and CDR2 is FQNNGV. This CDR3 has 15 amino acids. The V gene end was trimmed by 5 bases and the J gene end by 3 bases; junction bases not matched to a gene: 6.

This clonotype was recorded at least ten times. This sequence joins TRBV2 and TRBJ2-2; TRBD2 matches at 13 bases. V lost 6 bases, J lost 6 bases, and 1 base stayed unmatched. CDR3 length equals 14 residues. Germline V gives CDR1 SNHLY, CDR2 FYNNEI. The CDR3 reads CASRGLAGSGELFF. The CDR3 DNA reads TGTGCCAGCAGGGGACTAGCGGGGTCCGGGGAGCTGTTTTTT.

This clonotype was seen only a few times. The chain combines TRBV3-1 with TRBJ2-1; 8 bases fit TRBD2. The CDR3 has 16 residues. The trim removed 1 base at V and 10 bases at J, leaving 12 bases unmatched. From germline, CDR1 is LGHDT and CDR2 YNNKEL (reference sequence). The CDR3 reads CASSQGWRGVSSEQFF. The CDR3 DNA reads as TGTGCCAGCAGCCAAGGATGGCGGGGGGTATCGTCCGAGCAGTTCTTC.

This chain joins TRBV24-1 and TRBJ2-5; the match to TRBD1 covers 10 bases. Germline loops: CDR1 KGHDR, CDR2 SFDVKD. The CDR3 loop spans 16 amino acids. The V gene end was trimmed by 6 bases and the J gene end by 4 bases; junction bases not matched to a gene: 10. For the CDR3, the DNA is TGTGCCACCAGTCCGGGACAGGGGTTTATCAGAGAGACCCAGTACTTC. This encodes CATSPGQGFIRETQYF.

This clonotype was observed a handful of times. V is TRBV29-1 and J is TRBJ1-5; TRBD1 might be the D (6 bases). CDR3 size: 13 residues. Germline V gene lookup returns CDR1 SQVTM and CDR2 ANQGSEA. The V gene lost 5 bases and the J gene lost 7 bases, with 15 bases spanning the gap. The CDR3 DNA is TGCAGCGTTCTGGGGGACAACCTACAGCCCCAGCATTTT. Its translation is CSVLGDNLQPQHF.